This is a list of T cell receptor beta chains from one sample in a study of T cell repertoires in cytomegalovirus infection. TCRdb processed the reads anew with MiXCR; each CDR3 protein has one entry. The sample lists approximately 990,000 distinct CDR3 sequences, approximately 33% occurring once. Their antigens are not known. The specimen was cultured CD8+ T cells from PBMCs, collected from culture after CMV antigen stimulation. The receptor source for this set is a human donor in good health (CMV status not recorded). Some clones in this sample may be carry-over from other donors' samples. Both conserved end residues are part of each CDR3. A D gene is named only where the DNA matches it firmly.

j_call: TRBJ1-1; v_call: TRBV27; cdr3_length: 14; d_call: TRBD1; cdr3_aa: CASSLNRGHTEAFF
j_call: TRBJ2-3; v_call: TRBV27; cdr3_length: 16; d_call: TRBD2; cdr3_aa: CASSFLAGGSTDTQYF
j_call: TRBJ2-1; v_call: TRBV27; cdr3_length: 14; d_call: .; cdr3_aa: CASSLTTTGDEQFF
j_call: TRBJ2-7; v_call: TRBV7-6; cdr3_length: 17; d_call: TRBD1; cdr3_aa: CASSLEQRGTGGYEQYF
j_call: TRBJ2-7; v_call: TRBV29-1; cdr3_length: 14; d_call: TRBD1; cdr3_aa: CSVAGQEYSYEQYF
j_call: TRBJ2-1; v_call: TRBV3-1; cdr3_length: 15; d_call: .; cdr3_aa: CASSPQGGAYNEQFF
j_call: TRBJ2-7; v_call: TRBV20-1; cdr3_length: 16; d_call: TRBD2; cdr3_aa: CSARDREGPLTYEQYF
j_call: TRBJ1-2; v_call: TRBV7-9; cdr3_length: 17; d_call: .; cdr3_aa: CASSPSLGASPNYGYTF
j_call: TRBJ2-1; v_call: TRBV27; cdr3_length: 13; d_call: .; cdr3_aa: CASSLGPFLQQFF
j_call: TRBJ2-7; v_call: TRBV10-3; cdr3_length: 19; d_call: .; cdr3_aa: CAISESKQDKSIPTYEQYF
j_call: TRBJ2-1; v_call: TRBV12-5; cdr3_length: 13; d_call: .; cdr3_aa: CASGPAPYNEQFF
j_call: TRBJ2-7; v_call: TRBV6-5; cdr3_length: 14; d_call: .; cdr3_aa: CASSHGGVSYEQYF
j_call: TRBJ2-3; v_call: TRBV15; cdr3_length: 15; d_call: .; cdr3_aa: CATSRVAYNTDTQYF
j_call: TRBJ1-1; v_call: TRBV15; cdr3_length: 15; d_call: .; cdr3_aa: CATSRAKGVNTEAFF
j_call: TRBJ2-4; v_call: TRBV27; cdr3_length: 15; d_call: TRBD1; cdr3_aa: CASSSRQGPEDIQYF
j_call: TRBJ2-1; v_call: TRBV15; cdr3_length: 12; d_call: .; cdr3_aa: CATEGLFNEQFF
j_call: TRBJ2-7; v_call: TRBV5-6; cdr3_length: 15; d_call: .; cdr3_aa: CASSADRRYAYEQYF
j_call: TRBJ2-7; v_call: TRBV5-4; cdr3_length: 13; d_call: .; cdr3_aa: CASRVRGAEEQYF
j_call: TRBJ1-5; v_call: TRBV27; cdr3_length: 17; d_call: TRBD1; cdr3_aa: CASSTSTGDYGNQPQHF
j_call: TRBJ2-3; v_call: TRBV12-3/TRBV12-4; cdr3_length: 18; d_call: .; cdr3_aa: CTSSLQQSHISSTDTQYF
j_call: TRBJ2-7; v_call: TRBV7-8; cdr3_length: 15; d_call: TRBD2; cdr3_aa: CASSFTGTSGVEQYF
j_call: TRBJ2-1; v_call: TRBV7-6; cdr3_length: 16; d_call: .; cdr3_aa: CASSLFPQGGYNEQFF
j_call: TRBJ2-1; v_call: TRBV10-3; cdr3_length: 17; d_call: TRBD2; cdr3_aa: CAINPSGGGANDNEQFF
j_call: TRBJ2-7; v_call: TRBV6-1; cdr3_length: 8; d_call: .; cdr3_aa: CASTEQYF
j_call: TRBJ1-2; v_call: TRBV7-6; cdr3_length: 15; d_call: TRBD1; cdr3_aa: CASKQHRGRLGGYTF
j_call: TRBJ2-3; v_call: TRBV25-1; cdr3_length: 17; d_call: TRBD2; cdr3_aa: CASIPWTSGRALDTQYF
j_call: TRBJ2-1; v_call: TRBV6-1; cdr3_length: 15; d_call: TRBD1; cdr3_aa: CASSEFRGPGNEQFF
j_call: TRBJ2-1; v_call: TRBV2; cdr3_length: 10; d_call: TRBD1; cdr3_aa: CASRDREQFF
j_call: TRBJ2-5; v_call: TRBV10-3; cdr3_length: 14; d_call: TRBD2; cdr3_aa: CVIKVEGGQETQYF
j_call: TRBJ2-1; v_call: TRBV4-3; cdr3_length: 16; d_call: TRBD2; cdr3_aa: CASSQGTSGGSNEQFF
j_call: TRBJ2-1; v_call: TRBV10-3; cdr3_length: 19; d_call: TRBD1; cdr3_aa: CAISRTDESGGRTYNEQFF
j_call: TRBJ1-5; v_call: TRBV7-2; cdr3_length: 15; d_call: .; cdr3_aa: CASSFGVYSNQPRHF
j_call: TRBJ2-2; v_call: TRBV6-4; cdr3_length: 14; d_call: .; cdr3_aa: CASSGARNTGELFF
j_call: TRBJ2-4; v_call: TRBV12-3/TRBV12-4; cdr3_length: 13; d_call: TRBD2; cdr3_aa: CASSPLLAGGQYF
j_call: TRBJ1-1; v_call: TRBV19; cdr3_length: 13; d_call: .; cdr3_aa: CASSIARATEAFF
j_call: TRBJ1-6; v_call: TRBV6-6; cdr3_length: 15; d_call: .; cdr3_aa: CASSSPDTYNSPLHF
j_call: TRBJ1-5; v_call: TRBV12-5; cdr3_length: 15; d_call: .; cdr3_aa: CASGITGYGNQPQHF
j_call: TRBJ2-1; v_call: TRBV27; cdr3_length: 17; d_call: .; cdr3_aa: CASSLVGPLGDGDEQFF
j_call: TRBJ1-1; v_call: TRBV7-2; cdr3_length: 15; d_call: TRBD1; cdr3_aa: CASSSGGTGVSEAFF
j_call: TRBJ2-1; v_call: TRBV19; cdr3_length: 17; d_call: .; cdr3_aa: CASSIGLWTEFYNEQFF
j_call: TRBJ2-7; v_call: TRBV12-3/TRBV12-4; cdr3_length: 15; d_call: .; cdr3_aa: CASGPRLARSYEQYF
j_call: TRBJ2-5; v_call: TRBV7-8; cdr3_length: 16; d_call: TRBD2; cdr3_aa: CASSSLGLAPEETQYF
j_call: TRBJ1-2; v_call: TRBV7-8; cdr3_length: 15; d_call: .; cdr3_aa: CASSSYRDGRYGYTF
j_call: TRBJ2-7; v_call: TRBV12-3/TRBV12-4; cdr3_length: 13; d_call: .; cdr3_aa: CASRDSKVDEQYF
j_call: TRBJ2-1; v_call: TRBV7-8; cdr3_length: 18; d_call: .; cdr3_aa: CASSLAFVAPSSYNEQFF
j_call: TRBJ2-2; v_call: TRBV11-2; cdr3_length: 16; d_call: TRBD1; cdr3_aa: CASSSSGTGWAGELFF
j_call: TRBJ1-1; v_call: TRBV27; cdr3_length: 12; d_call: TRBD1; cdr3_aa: CASSILGQEAFF
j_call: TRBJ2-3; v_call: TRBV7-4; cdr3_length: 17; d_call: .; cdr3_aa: CASSLALAQSNTDTQYF
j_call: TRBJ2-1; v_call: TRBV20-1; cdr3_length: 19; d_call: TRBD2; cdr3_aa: CSATGTSGGALHPYNEQFF
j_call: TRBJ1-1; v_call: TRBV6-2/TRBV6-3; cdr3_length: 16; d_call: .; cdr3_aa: CASRRPIPTMNTEAFF
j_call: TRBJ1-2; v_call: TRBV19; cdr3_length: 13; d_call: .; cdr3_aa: CASSIVDSDGYTF
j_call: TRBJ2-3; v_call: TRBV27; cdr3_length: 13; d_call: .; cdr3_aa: CASSTVTPDGQYF
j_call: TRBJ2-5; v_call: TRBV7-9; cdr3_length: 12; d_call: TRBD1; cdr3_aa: CAIATGEETQYF
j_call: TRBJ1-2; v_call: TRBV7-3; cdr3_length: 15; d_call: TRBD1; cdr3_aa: CASRLTGGGNYGYTF